In this sample, the clone carrying this TCR beta chain turned up many times. Antigen specificity is unknown. Time point specified: pre-sensitization, week 0. Specified treatment: therapeutic diphenylcyclopropenone sensitization with weekly scalp DPC. Blood sampling preceded each patch test application. The record originates from a study of human T cells and chemical hapten exposure. Overall study context: After 6 days, upper back 0.01% DPC patch tests were scored. Minor volume differences among pooled libraries chiefly drove per-sample TCR yield variation.

Germline assignment: CDR1 SGHVT and CDR2 SQSDAQ. With 7 bases removed from V and 1 base from J, the gap between germline ends came to 1 base. The CDR3 is made up of 10 amino acids. Study-level points and caveats: More PT1 expanded TCRs went with higher patch test scores.

MiXCR was run by TCRdb on the RACE reads, yielding one entry per CDR3 protein. The sample has about 250,000 distinct CDR3 sequences, approximately 8% seen once. The sequence was obtained from a young man with alopecia areata. Some clones in this sample may be carry-over from other donors' samples. Specimen: whole blood, collected in connection with sensitization to the hapten diphenylcyclopropenone (DPC). This chain joins TRBV7-4 and TRBJ1-1; D gene uncertain. The CDR3 region is CASTNTEAFF. CDR3 in DNA: TGTGCCAGCACGAACACTGAAGCTTTCTTT.